The 20 T cell receptor beta chains presented below share a single source sample, sequenced in a study of T cell changes during pregnancy in multiple sclerosis. The data were produced by immunoSEQ multiplex PCR, yet TCRdb's version contains in-frame clones alone and is incomplete. The sample consists of roughly 100,000 clones, 90% of them appearing once. The source material was peripheral blood, sampled in the second trimester of pregnancy. These receptors all stem from a female donor in good health, enrolled as a control in a pregnancy study.

The chain employs TRBV6-5 and TRBJ1-5; no definite D call. The CDR3 sequence is 16 residues long. From germline, CDR1 is MNHEY and CDR2 SVGAGI. V gave up 0 bases and J gave up 2 bases, with 11 bases separating them. For the CDR3, the DNA is TGTGCCAGCAGTTACTCGAGGATCGGCGGCAATCAGCCCCAGCATTTT. This codes for CASSYSRIGGNQPQHF.

The genes are TRBV30 and TRBJ1-6, with 7 bases identical to TRBD1. Germline V gives CDR1 GTSNPN, CDR2 SVGIG (reference sequence). V shed 5 bases and J 5 bases; nucleotides not matched to a gene: 6. The CDR3 has 14 residues. CDR3: CAWSPGQNNSPLHF. The CDR3 bases are TGTGCCTGGTCACCGGGACAGAATAATTCACCCCTCCACTTT.

The V and J genes are TRBV7-8 and TRBJ1-6; D is undetermined. CDR1 is SGHVS, CDR2 FQNEAQ, per germline. The CDR3 is 14 residues long. V was cut by 3 bases and J by 0 bases, with 3 bases left in between. This CDR3 reads CASSFSSYNSPLHF. The CDR3 nucleotides are TGTGCCAGCAGCTTCAGCTCCTATAATTCACCCCTCCACTTT.

V usage is TRBV6-5 and J usage is TRBJ2-7; 12 positions agree with TRBD2. Trimming removed 5 bases from V and 1 base from J; junction bases left unmatched: 3. The CDR3 is 15 residues long. CDR1 is MNHEY, CDR2 SVGAGI, per germline. This CDR3 reads CASSPGTSGSYEQYF. The CDR3 nucleotides read TGTGCCAGCAGTCCTGGGACTAGCGGGTCCTACGAGCAGTACTTC.

The genes are TRBV5-1 and TRBJ1-3, with a tentative D call TRBD1 (6 bases). The CDR3 is made up of 13 amino acids. Trimming removed 4 bases at V and 4 bases at J, with 9 bases between. Germline assignment: CDR1 SGHRS and CDR2 YFSETQ. The CDR3 region has the DNA TGCGCCAGCAGCAACGACAGGGGAAACACCATATATTTT. Protein sequence: CASSNDRGNTIYF.

This rearrangement joins TRBV5-1 to TRBJ1-1; 8 bases align to TRBD1. CDR3 length: 16 amino acids. Per the germline V gene, CDR1 is SGHRS and CDR2 is YFSETQ. V lost 4 bases to trimming and J lost 1 base; unmatched junction nucleotides: 9. The CDR3 spells CASSLYGQGSNTEAFF. DNA of the CDR3: TGCGCCAGCAGCCTATACGGACAGGGCTCGAACACTGAAGCTTTCTTT.

This chain uses TRBV5-1 with TRBJ2-3, with 8 positions matching TRBD1. After removal of 4 bases from V and 5 bases from J, the junction contained 9 bases not matched to a gene. Germline-derived CDR1 and CDR2 are SGHRS and YFSETQ. This CDR3 spans 15 amino acids. CDR3: CASSRYRGSGDTQYF. Here the CDR3 DNA reads TGCGCCAGCAGCAGATACAGGGGGTCAGGAGATACGCAGTATTTT.

This chain uses TRBV5-1 with TRBJ2-1, with TRBD2 as a possible D gene (7 bases). Germline V gene data show CDR1 as SGHRS and CDR2 as YFSETQ. The V gene lost 0 bases and the J gene lost 10 bases, with 17 bases spanning the gap. There are 15 residues in the CDR3. CDR3 sequence (DNA): TGCGCCAGCAGCTTGGCGGCGGGGGCCCAAAGGGAGCAGTTCTTC. Translation: CASSLAAGAQREQFF.

This sequence joins TRBV5-4 and TRBJ2-7; 8 bases agree with TRBD2. Losses at the gene ends were 4 bases for V and 0 bases for J; bases not matched to a gene: 9. The V gene's germline CDR1 is SGHNT and CDR2 YYREEE (reference sequence). The CDR3 has 16 residues. CDR3 nucleotides: TGTGCCAGCAGCGGAGCGGGAGTGGGTCCCTCCTACGAGCAGTACTTC. Translating gives CASSGAGVGPSYEQYF.

V usage is TRBV4-1 and J usage is TRBJ2-1; 10 positions agree with TRBD2. The CDR3 has 15 amino acids. Germline CDR1 and CDR2: MGHRA and YSYEKL. V was clipped by 4 bases and J by 2 bases; unmatched bases: 2. CDR3 in amino acids: CASSPSGSPYNEQFF. The DNA for the CDR3 is TGCGCCAGCAGCCCTAGCGGGAGTCCCTACAATGAGCAGTTCTTC.

This rearrangement joins TRBV7-9 to TRBJ1-2; D call uncertain. The germline V gene has CDR1 SEHNR and CDR2 FQNEAQ (reference sequence). This CDR3 region has 13 residues. Trimming shortened V by 5 bases and J by 6 bases, and 13 bases separated the two germline ends. CDR3 in amino acids: CASSPRAKDGYTF. The CDR3 DNA reads TGTGCCAGCAGCCCCCGAGCGAAAGATGGCTACACCTTC.

This chain links TRBV29-1 with TRBJ2-3, with no clear D. V dropped 5 bases and J dropped 6 bases, with 9 bases sitting between them. Looked up from germline, CDR1 is SQVTM and CDR2 is ANQGSEA. The CDR3 extends over 11 amino acids. CDR3 DNA: TGCAGCGTTTCACACACGGATACGCAGTATTTT. It specifies CSVSHTDTQYF.

This clone has just a few counts. The chain carries TRBV5-6 and TRBJ1-1; 9 nucleotides match TRBD1. Looked up from germline, CDR1 is SGHDT and CDR2 is YYEEEE. V lost 2 bases to trimming and J lost 8 bases; unmatched junction nucleotides: 4. The CDR3 is 13 residues long. The CDR3 is CASSLWDRVEAFF. The DNA of the CDR3 is TGTGCCAGCAGCTTATGGGACAGGGTGGAAGCTTTCTTT.

The chain is built from TRBV30 and TRBJ2-2; no clear D gene. The germline V gene has CDR1 GTSNPN and CDR2 SVGIG (reference sequence). Trimming took off 1 base at V and 5 bases at J, with 14 bases between the two ends. The CDR3 consists of 15 residues. The CDR3 loop reads CAWSGRGFGTGELFF. The CDR3 region has the DNA TGTGCCTGGAGTGGGAGAGGTTTTGGGACCGGGGAGCTGTTTTTT.

The count of this clone is one. CDR3 loop: CASSETEKLFF. The CDR3 DNA is TGTGCCAGCAGCGAGACAGAAAAACTGTTTTTT. J is TRBJ1-4 and V is TRBV7-9; D ambiguous. CDR3 length equals 11 residues. The ends were cut back, 5 bases at V and 8 bases at J, with 6 bases in the middle. Germline-derived CDR1 and CDR2 are SEHNR and FQNEAQ (reference sequence). The complete variable domain, with remaining parts taken from reference TRBV7-9 and TRBJ1-4, reads DTGVSQNPRHKITKRGQNVTFRCDPISEHNRLYWYRQTLGQGPEFLTYFQNEAQLEKSRLLSDRFSAERPKGSFSTLEIQRTEQGDSAMYLCASSETEKLFFGSGTQLSVL.

This clone was picked up one time. The V gene is TRBV19, the J gene TRBJ1-1; TRBD1 is a possible D gene (6 bases). The length of the CDR3 is 13 residues. CDR1 and CDR2 from the germline V gene are LNHDA and SQIVND (reference sequence). The V end lost 3 bases, the J end lost 1 base, and 6 bases lay between the germline ends. This chain's CDR3 is CASSMTGNTEAFF. Here the CDR3 DNA reads TGTGCCAGTAGTATGACAGGGAACACTGAAGCTTTCTTT.

The V and J genes are TRBV4-1 and TRBJ2-7, with D perhaps matching TRBD1 (7 bases). V was clipped by 1 base and J by 2 bases, with 15 bases between them. CDR1 MGHRA and CDR2 YSYEKL come from the germline V gene. The CDR3 is 16 residues long. CDR3: CASSQGHRGLPYEQYF. As DNA, the CDR3 is TGCGCCAGCAGCCAAGGACACAGGGGACTCCCCTACGAGCAGTACTTC.

The chain is built from TRBV19 and TRBJ1-6; 9 nucleotides align to TRBD1. The CDR3 spans 15 residues. The ends lost 6 bases at V and 9 bases at J; junction bases unmatched: 9. Germline V CDR1 and CDR2: LNHDA, SQIVND (reference sequence). DNA for the CDR3: TGTGCCAGTAGCCTACGACAGGGGGGTTTTTCACCCCTCCACTTT. This translates into CASSLRQGGFSPLHF.

The gene calls are TRBV25-1 and TRBJ2-1; 9 bases are shared with TRBD1. The CDR3 consists of 16 residues. J was trimmed by 3 bases and V by 0 bases; bases with no gene match: 3. CDR1 and CDR2 (germline): MGHDK, SYGVNS. CDR3 loop: CASSEYNRGHYNEQFF. DNA for the CDR3: TGTGCCAGCAGTGAATATAACAGGGGGCACTACAATGAGCAGTTCTTC.

The rearrangement uses TRBV7-2 and TRBJ1-5; D is unclear. The V and J ends lost 1 base and 1 base respectively, with 8 bases between them. The germline V gene encodes CDR1 SGHTA and CDR2 FQGNSA. CDR3 length: 15 amino acids. CDR3 amino acids: CASSLEGGSNQPQHF. CDR3 sequence (DNA): TGTGCCAGCAGCTTAGAGGGAGGGAGCAATCAGCCCCAGCATTTT. The full variable domain, rest sourced from reference TRBV7-2 and TRBJ1-5, is GAGVSQSPSNKVTEKGKDVELRCDPISGHTALYWYRQSLGQGLEFLIYFQGNSAPDKSGLPSDRFSAERTGGSVSTLTIQRTQQEDSAVYLCASSLEGGSNQPQHFGDGTRLSIL.